These 21 T cell receptor beta chains came from one sample sequenced in a study of cytomegalovirus exposure and HLA in healthy donors. PCR primers comprised 60 Vbeta and 13 Jbeta primers. Assay: immunoSEQ multiplex PCR; the TCRdb copy retains only in-frame clones and omits some. Among 200,000 to 250,000 clones listed, 70% to 85% were seen once. Material: PBMCs. The receptors originated from a woman aged 35 to 49 in good health and CMV-seronegative.

The V gene is TRBV5-4, the J gene TRBJ1-1; possible D gene TRBD1, 5 bases. Per germline, CDR1 SGHNT and CDR2 YYREEE (reference sequence). The CDR3 sequence is 16 residues long. Deletions cut 0 bases from V and 0 bases from J, with 12 bases between. The CDR3 spells CASSLGYAGLNTEAFF. CDR3 DNA: TGTGCCAGCAGCTTGGGGTATGCAGGGCTGAACACTGAAGCTTTCTTT. Full variable domain (outside the CDR3, taken from reference TRBV5-4 and TRBJ1-1): ETGVTQSPTHLIKTRGQQVTLRCSSQSGHNTVSWYQQALGQGPQFIFQYYREEENGRGNFPPRFSGLQFPNYSSELNVNALELDDSALYLCASSLGYAGLNTEAFFGQGTRLTVV.

The rearrangement uses TRBV29-1 and TRBJ2-3, with D perhaps TRBD2 (7 bases). V gave up 3 bases and J gave up 6 bases, with 19 bases separating them. From germline, CDR1 is SQVTM and CDR2 ANQGSEA. The CDR3 extends over 15 amino acids. CDR3 residues: CSVEKMAGAMDTQYF. For the CDR3, the DNA is TGCAGCGTTGAGAAGATGGCGGGGGCCATGGATACGCAGTATTTT.

V gene TRBV2 combines with J gene TRBJ1-6; possible D gene TRBD1, 6 bases. Trimming cost V 7 bases and J 4 bases, with 14 bases left between them. CDR1 is SNHLY, CDR2 FYNNEI, per germline. The CDR3 runs to 15 residues. The CDR3: CASTFGGLYNSPLHF. CDR3 nucleotides: TGTGCCAGCACCTTCGGGGGGCTTTATAATTCACCCCTCCACTTT.

The chain links TRBV5-6 to TRBJ2-7; 9 nucleotides match TRBD1. The germline gives CDR1 SGHDT, CDR2 YYEEEE. The CDR3 spans 17 residues. The V gene end was trimmed by 4 bases and the J gene end by 7 bases; junction bases not matched to a gene: 18. This CDR3 is CASSPSRGGQGWEEQYF. In DNA, the CDR3 is TGTGCCAGCAGCCCCTCCCGCGGCGGACAGGGGTGGGAAGAGCAGTACTTC.

V gene TRBV27 combines with J gene TRBJ1-4; D gene unclear. V shed 5 bases and J shed 6 bases, with 10 bases lying between them. Germline loops: CDR1 MNHEY, CDR2 SMNVEV (reference sequence). This CDR3 spans 13 amino acids. CDR3 nucleotide sequence: TGTGCCAGCAGTCCCCTCGGAGATGAAAAACTGTTTTTT. As protein: CASSPLGDEKLFF.

The chain links TRBV2 to TRBJ2-5, with 7 bases aligning to TRBD1. Losses at the gene ends were 6 bases for V and 5 bases for J; bases not matched to a gene: 6. Germline V gene data show CDR1 as SNHLY and CDR2 as FYNNEI. CDR3 length: 13 residues. The chain's CDR3 is CASRPDRFETQYF. The CDR3 bases are TGTGCCAGCAGACCGGACAGGTTTGAGACCCAGTACTTC.

The J gene is TRBJ1-5, the V gene TRBV7-2; D gene uncertain. In germline, CDR1 is SGHTA, CDR2 FQGNSA. V was clipped by 5 bases and J by 1 base, with 6 bases between them. This CDR3 comprises 13 residues. CDR3 region: CASSTGSNQPQHF. Written as DNA, the CDR3 is TGTGCCAGCAGCACGGGAAGCAATCAGCCCCAGCATTTT. The full variable domain, completed using reference TRBV7-2 and TRBJ1-5, is GAGVSQSPSNKVTEKGKDVELRCDPISGHTALYWYRQSLGQGLEFLIYFQGNSAPDKSGLPSDRFSAERTGGSVSTLTIQRTQQEDSAVYLCASSTGSNQPQHFGDGTRLSIL.

This chain joins TRBV19 and TRBJ2-3; TRBD2 matches at 8 bases. V dropped 3 bases and J dropped 4; count of bases not matched to a gene: 6. Germline values: CDR1 LNHDA, CDR2 SQIVND (reference sequence). The CDR3 covers 15 residues. CDR3 in DNA: TGTGCCAGTAGTATCGAGCGGGGGCCCTCAGATACGCAGTATTTT. Its protein product is CASSIERGPSDTQYF.

The CDR3 DNA reads TGTGCCAGCTCACTCCTCGGACAGGTGGGACCCAATGAGCAGTTCTTC. Protein sequence: CASSLLGQVGPNEQFF. The chain carries TRBV18 and TRBJ2-1, with 7 bases fitting TRBD1. The CDR3 extends over 16 amino acids. V lost 4 bases, J lost 6 bases, and 12 bases stayed unmatched. Per the germline V gene, CDR1 is KGHSH and CDR2 is LQKENI.

The chain joins TRBV28 to TRBJ1-2; perhaps TRBD1 as D (5 bases). V was shortened by 4 bases and J by 4 bases, with 13 bases between the two germline ends. This CDR3 contains 14 residues. Per germline, CDR1 MDHEN and CDR2 SYDVKM. The CDR3 nucleotides read TGTGCCAGCAGTTCGGTTTGGACAATCTATGGCTACACCTTC. Protein sequence: CASSSVWTIYGYTF.

The CDR3 here is CASSSSGNEQFF. CDR3 DNA sequence: TGTGCCAGCAGTTCCTCAGGAAATGAGCAGTTCTTC. V is TRBV27 and J is TRBJ2-1; D unresolved. Trimming removed 4 bases at V and 7 bases at J, with 8 bases between. CDR1 is MNHEY, CDR2 SMNVEV, per germline (reference sequence). The CDR3 has 12 residues.

This clone appeared a single time. The chain couples TRBV28 to TRBJ1-1, with unresolved D. The CDR3 consists of 11 residues. Trimming cost V 4 bases and J 4 bases, with 4 bases left between them. Germline V lookup: CDR1 MDHEN, CDR2 SYDVKM. DNA of the CDR3: TGTGCCAGCAGTTCGGGCACTGAAGCTTTCTTT. Residues: CASSSGTEAFF.

The chain employs TRBV28 and TRBJ2-2; 7 positions match TRBD1. Per the germline V gene, CDR1 is MDHEN and CDR2 is SYDVKM. The J segment lost 0 bases and the V segment lost 6 bases, leaving 10 bases of the junction unmatched. The CDR3 length is 17 residues. The CDR3 region is CASRPGTGTANTGELFF. CDR3 bases: TGTGCCAGCAGACCCGGAACCGGGACAGCGAACACCGGGGAGCTGTTTTTT.

This clone came up a few times. The chain recombines TRBV6-1 with TRBJ1-2, with D maybe TRBD1 (6 bases). Germline assignment: CDR1 MNHNS and CDR2 SASEGT. V lost 5 bases to trimming and J lost 1 base, with 8 bases between them. The CDR3 consists of 13 residues. The CDR3 loop reads CASSMDSNYGYTF. In DNA, the CDR3 is TGTGCCAGCAGTATGGACAGTAACTATGGCTACACCTTC.

This clone appeared a few times. The rearrangement joins TRBV2 to TRBJ1-6; 7 bases map to TRBD1. This CDR3 comprises 14 residues. J gave up 9 bases and V 8 bases, and 10 bases lay outside the gene matches. Germline lookup yields CDR1 SNHLY and CDR2 FYNNEI. The DNA of the CDR3 is TGTGCCAGCCTAAGACAGGGTGACGGTTCACCCCTCCACTTT. It codes for CASLRQGDGSPLHF.

This chain uses TRBV29-1 with TRBJ1-2, with D uncertain. Trimming took 8 bases from V and 8 from J, leaving 33 bases between them. Germline CDR1 is SQVTM and CDR2 is ANQGSEA. This CDR3 contains 17 residues. The CDR3 region has the DNA TGCAGCTCCCGTTTATTTGGGGAGCAGGCGGTGCTGGGAGGCTACACCTTC. It specifies CSSRLFGEQAVLGGYTF.

CDR3 region: CASGTGFSYEQYF. DNA of the CDR3: TGTGCCAGCGGGACAGGGTTCTCCTACGAGCAGTACTTC. The chain recombines TRBV2 with TRBJ2-7, with TRBD1 matching 9 bases. V was clipped by 8 bases and J by 0 bases; unmatched bases: 2. CDR3 length: 13 amino acids. Germline assignment: CDR1 SNHLY and CDR2 FYNNEI.

The chain recombines TRBV11-2 with TRBJ2-7, with D perhaps TRBD1 (5 bases). Trimming pared 1 base from V and 0 bases from J, leaving 10 bases between. The germline V gene has CDR1 SGHAT and CDR2 FQNNGV. The CDR3 has 15 amino acids. CDR3 sequence: CASSLGHRSSYEQYF. As DNA, the CDR3 is TGTGCCAGCAGCTTAGGTCACAGGAGCTCCTACGAGCAGTACTTC.

The V call is TRBV5-1, the J call TRBJ1-4; D is uncertain. The CDR3 runs 14 residues. Germline values: CDR1 SGHRS, CDR2 YFSETQ. V lost 0 bases to trimming and J lost 3 bases, with 6 bases between them. The CDR3 loop reads CASSLVQSNEKLFF. Here the CDR3 DNA reads TGCGCCAGCAGCTTGGTCCAGTCTAATGAAAAACTGTTTTTT.

The V gene is TRBV5-5, the J gene TRBJ1-5; 7 bases fit TRBD1. With V trimmed by 3 bases and J by 6 bases, 9 bases remained unmatched. This CDR3 has 15 residues. Germline V gives CDR1 SGHKS, CDR2 YYEKEE (reference sequence). CDR3 sequence (DNA): TGTGCCAGCAGCTACACAGGGGCCCAAGGTCAGCCCCAGCATTTT. As protein: CASSYTGAQGQPQHF.

The chain has TRBV28 and TRBJ2-7, with no clear D. This CDR3 comprises 13 residues. Germline lookup yields CDR1 MDHEN and CDR2 SYDVKM. Trimming removed 6 bases at V and 6 bases at J, with 15 bases between. The CDR3, as DNA: TGTGCCAGCAGCTATCTCCCAATTATCGAGCAGTACTTC. Protein: CASSYLPIIEQYF.